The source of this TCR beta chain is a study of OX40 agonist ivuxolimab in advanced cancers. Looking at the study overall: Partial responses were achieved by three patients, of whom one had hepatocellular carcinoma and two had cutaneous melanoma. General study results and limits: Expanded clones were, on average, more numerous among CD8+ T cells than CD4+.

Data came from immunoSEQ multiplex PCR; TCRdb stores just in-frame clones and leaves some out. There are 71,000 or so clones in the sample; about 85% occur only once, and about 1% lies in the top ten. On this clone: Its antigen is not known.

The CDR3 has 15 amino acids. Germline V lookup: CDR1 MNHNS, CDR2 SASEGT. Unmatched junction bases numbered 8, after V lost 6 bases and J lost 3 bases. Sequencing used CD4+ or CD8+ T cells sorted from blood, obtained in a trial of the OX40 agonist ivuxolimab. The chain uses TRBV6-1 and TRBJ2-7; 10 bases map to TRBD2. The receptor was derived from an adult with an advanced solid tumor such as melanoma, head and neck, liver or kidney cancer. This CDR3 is CASRRGLAPLYEQYF. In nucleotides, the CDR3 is TGTGCCAGCAGGAGGGGACTAGCGCCCCTCTACGAGCAGTACTTC.